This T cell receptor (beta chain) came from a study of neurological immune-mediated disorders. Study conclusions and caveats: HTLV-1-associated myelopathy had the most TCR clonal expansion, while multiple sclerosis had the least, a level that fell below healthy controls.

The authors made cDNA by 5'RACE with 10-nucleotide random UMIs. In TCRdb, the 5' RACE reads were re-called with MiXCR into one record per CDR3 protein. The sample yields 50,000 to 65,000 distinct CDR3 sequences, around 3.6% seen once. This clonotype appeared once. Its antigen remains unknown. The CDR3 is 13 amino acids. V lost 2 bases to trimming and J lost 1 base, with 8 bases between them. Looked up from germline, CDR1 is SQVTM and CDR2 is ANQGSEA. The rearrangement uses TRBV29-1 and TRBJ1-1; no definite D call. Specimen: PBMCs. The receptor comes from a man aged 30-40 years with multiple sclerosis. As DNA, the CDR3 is TGCAGCGTTGAACGTCAGCGGAACACTGAAGCTTTCTTT. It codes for CSVERQRNTEAFF. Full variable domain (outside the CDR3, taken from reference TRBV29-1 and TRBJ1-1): SAVISQKPSRDICQRGTSLTIQCQVDSQVTMMFWYRQQPGQSLTLIATANQGSEATYESGFVIDKFPISRPNLTFSTLTVSNMSPEDSSIYLCSVERQRNTEAFFGQGTRLTVV.